This is a list of T cell receptor beta chains from one sample in a study of shared clonotypes between healthy human individuals. Method: immunoSEQ multiplex PCR; TCRdb's copy keeps in-frame clones and lacks some. The repertoire has under 600,000 clones, roughly 85% of them found once; the top ten carry under 15%. Sample: PBMCs. The source of these receptors is a middle-aged woman in good health. Some clones in this sample may be carry-over from other donors' samples. Each CDR3 is given with its conserved first and last residue. D genes are given only for firm matches. Where a row states a size, it is once, few, many or the class of an expanded clone; other rows omit it.

CDR3aa	CDR3nt	abundance	v_gene	j_gene	d_gene
CASSPRLDRTYEQYF	TGTGCCAGTAGTCCCCGCCTAGACCGTACCTACGAGCAGTACTTC	NA	TRBV19	TRBJ2-7	NA
CASSLGTGNSPLHF	TGTGCCAGCAGCTTAGGGACAGGGAATTCACCCCTCCACTTT	few	TRBV7-6	TRBJ1-6	TRBD1
CASSFDGAGADEQFF	TGTGCCAGCAGTTTTGATGGAGCGGGAGCCGATGAGCAGTTCTTC	NA	TRBV28	TRBJ2-1	TRBD2
CASSLVPEEGEQYF	TGTGCCAGCAGCTTAGTTCCCGAGGAAGGAGAGCAGTACTTC	NA	TRBV11-2	TRBJ2-7	NA
CAWSVGGGTDTQYF	TGTGCCTGGAGTGTAGGGGGGGGCACAGATACGCAGTATTTT	NA	TRBV30	TRBJ2-3	NA
CATSRDLVLVHEQYF	TGTGCCACCAGCAGAGATTTGGTGTTAGTTCACGAGCAGTACTTC	NA	TRBV15	TRBJ2-7	NA
CASSETGSGANVLTF	TGTGCCAGCAGTGAGACGGGTTCTGGGGCCAACGTCCTGACTTTC	NA	TRBV6-4	TRBJ2-6	NA
CASSPVPGSSTDTQYF	TGTGCCAGCAGCCCCGTCCCAGGGTCTAGCACAGATACGCAGTATTTT	NA	TRBV7-9	TRBJ2-3	NA
CASSYTLKGNTIYF	TGTGCCAGCAGTTACACCCTAAAAGGAAACACCATATATTTT	NA	TRBV6-5	TRBJ1-3	NA
CASSMSAGSYNEQFF	TGTGCCAGTAGTATGTCAGCGGGATCTTACAATGAGCAGTTCTTC	NA	TRBV19	TRBJ2-1	TRBD2
CASSLDPRSGNTIYF	TGTGCCAGCAGCCTAGACCCGCGCTCTGGAAACACCATATATTTT	NA	TRBV5-4	TRBJ1-3	NA
CASRAGTGSYNEQFF	TGTGCCAGCAGGGCCGGGACAGGGTCCTACAATGAGCAGTTCTTC	NA	TRBV5-6	TRBJ2-1	TRBD1
CASESGQDYNEQFF	TGTGCCAGCGAATCGGGACAGGATTACAATGAGCAGTTCTTC	NA	TRBV6-1	TRBJ2-1	TRBD1
CASSFPRIYTGELFF	TGTGCCAGCAGCTTTCCTCGGATCTACACCGGGGAGCTGTTTTTT	once	TRBV11-2	TRBJ2-2	NA
CASSLDRATYEQYF	TGTGCCAGCAGCTTGGACAGGGCTACCTACGAGCAGTACTTC	NA	TRBV5-4	TRBJ2-7	NA
CATSPRVSYEQYF	TGTGCCACCAGCCCTCGGGTTTCCTACGAGCAGTACTTC	NA	TRBV15	TRBJ2-7	NA
CASMEGANLLLGPYF	TGTGCCAGCATGGAAGGGGCGAACCTCCTTCTTGGTCCGTACTTC	once	TRBV28	TRBJ2-7	NA
CASSPERAGGETQYF	TGTGCCAGCAGCCCGGAGCGGGCCGGAGGGGAGACCCAGTACTTC	NA	TRBV5-6	TRBJ2-5	NA
CASSGGQGTGYTF	TGTGCCAGCAGTGGAGGACAGGGGACTGGCTACACCTTC	NA	TRBV6-4	TRBJ1-2	TRBD1
CASNKAGVVDTQYF	TGTGCCAGCAATAAGGCGGGAGTAGTAGATACGCAGTATTTT	NA	TRBV27	TRBJ2-3	TRBD2
CASSYLTVSGETQYF	TGTGCCAGCAGTTACCTGACCGTGTCGGGGGAGACCCAGTACTTC	NA	TRBV6-5	TRBJ2-5	NA
CAWSVSRGKAFF	TGTGCCTGGAGTGTAAGCAGGGGGAAAGCTTTCTTT	few	TRBV30	TRBJ1-1	TRBD1
CASSEEWFPYYGYTF	TGTGCCAGCAGTGAAGAATGGTTTCCCTACTATGGCTACACCTTC	NA	TRBV6-1	TRBJ1-2	NA
CASSPDRGYQPQHF	TGTGCCAGCAGTCCTGACAGGGGGTATCAGCCCCAGCATTTT	many	TRBV2	TRBJ1-5	TRBD1
CASSLGSGNPYGYTF	TGTGCCAGCAGCTTAGGGTCGGGGAATCCCTATGGCTACACCTTC	NA	TRBV7-2	TRBJ1-2	NA
CASSPRYSGTELHNEQFF	TGTGCCAGCAGCCCCCGGTATAGTGGGACAGAATTACACAATGAGCAGTTCTTC	NA	TRBV7-9	TRBJ2-1	TRBD1
CASRRGGGGPQETQYF	TGTGCCAGCAGGAGGGGCGGTGGGGGGCCCCAAGAGACCCAGTACTTC	NA	TRBV2	TRBJ2-5	NA
CASSLLSRANTGELFF	TGCGCCAGCAGCTTGTTAAGCAGGGCGAACACCGGGGAGCTGTTTTTT	NA	TRBV5-1	TRBJ2-2	NA
CASSPEGFGGYTF	TGTGCCAGCAGTCCCGAGGGGTTTGGCGGCTACACCTTC	NA	TRBV6-5	TRBJ1-2	NA
CASSSSQGQPQHF	TGTGCCAGCAGCTCCTCCCAGGGGCAGCCCCAGCATTTT	once	TRBV7-9	TRBJ1-5	NA
CASSLDAGPGPSSTDTQYF	TGTGCCAGCAGCTTAGATGCAGGTCCAGGACCTTCTAGCACAGATACGCAGTATTTT	NA	TRBV7-9	TRBJ2-3	NA
CASSVEGFPYEQYF	TGTGCCAGCAGTGTAGAGGGATTCCCCTACGAGCAGTACTTC	NA	TRBV6-1	TRBJ2-7	NA